These 14 T cell receptor beta chains came from one sample sequenced in a study of cytomegalovirus exposure and HLA in healthy donors (dated by TCRdb to the late 2010s). Receptor amplification or capture employed the immunoSEQ multiplex PCR assay. The multiplex PCR relied on a mix of 60 forward primers for TCR Vbeta segments and 13 reverse primers for TCR Jbeta segments. Held by TCRdb, this immuneACCESS table contains in-frame sequences only and omits some clones. Under half of the omission traces to an unresolved V gene where checked; the cause of the rest is unknown. The sample includes about 98,000 clones, with approximately 80% observed a single time. The ten largest clones capture approximately 4% of the sample. Sequencing was done on a sample of PBMCs. These receptors were obtained from a female donor in good health and CMV-seropositive.

V is TRBV19 and J is TRBJ2-2, with TRBD1 identical over 9 bases. The trim removed 5 bases at V and 4 bases at J, leaving 2 bases unmatched. The germline V gene has CDR1 LNHDA and CDR2 SQIVND (reference sequence). The CDR3 sequence is 14 residues long. CDR3 in DNA: TGTGCCAGTAGTGGGACAGGGATCACCGGGGAGCTGTTTTTT. This encodes CASSGTGITGELFF. The entire variable domain, with the rest obtained from reference TRBV19 and TRBJ2-2, is as follows: DGGITQSPKYLFRKEGQNVTLSCEQNLNHDAMYWYRQDPGQGLRLIYYSQIVNDFQKGDIAEGYSVSREKKESFPLTVTSAQKNPTAFYLCASSGTGITGELFFGEGSRLTVL.

Here the CDR3 reads CASSDPTSYQETQYF. The CDR3, as DNA: TGTGCCAGCAGTGACCCGACTAGCTACCAAGAGACCCAGTACTTC. The gene calls are TRBV25-1 and TRBJ2-5; 7 bases line up with TRBD2. J gave up 0 bases and V 3 bases, and 4 bases lay outside the gene matches. CDR3 size: 15 residues. Germline assignment: CDR1 MGHDK and CDR2 SYGVNS.

The rearrangement joins TRBV27 to TRBJ2-1; 12 bases agree with TRBD2. Trimming took 2 bases from V and 3 from J; bases not matched to a gene: 8. This CDR3 contains 18 residues. Per germline, CDR1 MNHEY and CDR2 SMNVEV (reference sequence). CDR3 sequence (DNA): TGTGCCAGCAGTTTAGCCCCGACTAGCGGGAGAATCTACAATGAGCAGTTCTTC. Its translation: CASSLAPTSGRIYNEQFF.

This clone is medium-sized (0.01 to 0.1%). The genes are TRBV19 and TRBJ2-1, with 9 bases fitting TRBD1. Germline V lookup: CDR1 LNHDA, CDR2 SQIVND (reference sequence). V dropped 2 bases and J dropped 5; count of bases not matched to a gene: 7. CDR3 length: 16 residues. The chain's CDR3 is CASSIIQGALNNEQFF. The CDR3 DNA sequence: TGTGCCAGTAGTATAATACAGGGGGCTCTAAACAATGAGCAGTTCTTC.

The chain employs TRBV19 and TRBJ1-1; D might be TRBD1 (6 bases). Trimming took off 3 bases at V and 0 bases at J, with 11 bases between the two ends. The germline V gene encodes CDR1 LNHDA and CDR2 SQIVND (reference sequence). CDR3 length equals 15 residues. The CDR3 is CASSIGGLMNTEAFF. DNA of the CDR3: TGTGCCAGTAGTATTGGGGGCCTTATGAACACTGAAGCTTTCTTT.

The chain is built from TRBV9 and TRBJ2-1, with 10 bases that match TRBD1. The CDR3 runs to 15 residues. V lost 0 bases, J lost 6 bases, and 3 bases stayed unmatched. Per the germline V gene, CDR1 is SGDLS and CDR2 is YYNGEE. CDR3 sequence reads: CASSVGRTGGNEQFF. For the CDR3, the DNA is TGTGCCAGCAGCGTAGGAAGGACAGGGGGCAATGAGCAGTTCTTC.

The chain carries TRBV14 and TRBJ2-3; a weak D match, TRBD2 (5 bases). The CDR3 spans 13 residues. Germline V gene data show CDR1 as SGHDN and CDR2 as FVKESK. Between the trimmed V and J ends, which lost 2 bases and 3 bases, there was a span of 6 bases. The CDR3 DNA is TGTGCCAGCAGCCAAACGGGAACAGATACGCAGTATTTT. It is translated as CASSQTGTDTQYF.

V and J are TRBV5-1 and TRBJ1-1; 7 positions match TRBD1. The germline V gene encodes CDR1 SGHRS and CDR2 YFSETQ. V lost 3 bases and J lost 1; bases outside the gene matches: 6. The length of the CDR3 is 15 residues. The DNA for the CDR3 is TGCGCCAGCAGCTCACGGGGACAGACGAACACTGAAGCTTTCTTT. Its protein is CASSSRGQTNTEAFF. The full variable domain, in which reference TRBV5-1 and TRBJ1-1 provide the parts outside the CDR3, is KAGVTQTPRYLIKTRGQQVTLSCSPISGHRSVSWYQQTPGQGLQFLFEYFSETQRNKGNFPGRFSGRQFSNSRSEMNVSTLELGDSALYLCASSSRGQTNTEAFFGQGTRLTVV.

This rearrangement joins TRBV7-3 to TRBJ1-1; TRBD1 might be the D (5 bases). With 6 bases removed from V and 7 bases from J, the gap between germline ends came to 12 bases. CDR1 is SGHTA and CDR2 is FQGTGA in the germline V gene. The CDR3 covers 12 residues. CDR3 DNA: TGTGCCAGCAGTCGTACCGGGGGTGAAGCTTTCTTT. Its protein product is CASSRTGGEAFF.

CDR3 protein: CASTDPPTVNSPLHF. The CDR3, as DNA: TGCGCCAGCACAGACCCCCCCACAGTGAATTCACCCCTCCACTTT. The chain combines TRBV10-2 with TRBJ1-6, with D uncertain. There are 15 residues in the CDR3. CDR1 WSHSY and CDR2 SAAADI come from the germline V gene. Trimming pared 7 bases from V and 7 bases from J, leaving 17 bases between.

The rearrangement uses TRBV19 and TRBJ2-7; D perhaps matches TRBD1 (6 bases). Trimming took off 5 bases at V and 3 bases at J, with 20 bases between the two ends. This CDR3 region has 16 residues. Per the germline V gene, CDR1 is LNHDA and CDR2 is SQIVND (reference sequence). CDR3: CASSHYPGTSLYEQYF. The CDR3 nucleotides are TGTGCCAGTAGTCACTACCCCGGGACAAGCCTCTACGAGCAGTACTTC.

The CDR3 reads CAWSVVLAETGGTQYF. CDR3 DNA sequence: TGTGCCTGGAGTGTAGTGCTAGCGGAGACGGGAGGTACGCAGTATTTT. The chain has TRBV30 and TRBJ2-3; 7 bases align to TRBD2. V was clipped by 0 bases and J by 8 bases; unmatched bases: 14. Germline values: CDR1 GTSNPN, CDR2 SVGIG (reference sequence). The CDR3 spans 16 residues.

This chain joins TRBV7-6 and TRBJ2-1; 7 bases line up with TRBD1. CDR1 SGHVS and CDR2 FNYEAQ come from the germline V gene. Germline trimming cut 5 bases from V and 4 bases from J; bases unmatched to any gene: 11. The CDR3 sequence is 16 residues long. The CDR3 region has the DNA TGTGCCAGCAGCCCCGAGCAGGGGGTAGGGTACAATGAGCAGTTCTTC. It is translated as CASSPEQGVGYNEQFF.

This clone appeared a few times. The CDR3 loop reads CAIRRTGENTEAFF. In DNA form, the CDR3 reads TGTGCCATCAGAAGGACAGGGGAGAACACTGAAGCTTTCTTT. The chain links TRBV10-3 to TRBJ1-1, with 9 bases matching TRBD1. CDR3 length: 14 residues. CDR1 and CDR2 (germline): ENHRY, SYGVKD. Trimming removed 6 bases from V and 1 base from J; junction bases left unmatched: 3.